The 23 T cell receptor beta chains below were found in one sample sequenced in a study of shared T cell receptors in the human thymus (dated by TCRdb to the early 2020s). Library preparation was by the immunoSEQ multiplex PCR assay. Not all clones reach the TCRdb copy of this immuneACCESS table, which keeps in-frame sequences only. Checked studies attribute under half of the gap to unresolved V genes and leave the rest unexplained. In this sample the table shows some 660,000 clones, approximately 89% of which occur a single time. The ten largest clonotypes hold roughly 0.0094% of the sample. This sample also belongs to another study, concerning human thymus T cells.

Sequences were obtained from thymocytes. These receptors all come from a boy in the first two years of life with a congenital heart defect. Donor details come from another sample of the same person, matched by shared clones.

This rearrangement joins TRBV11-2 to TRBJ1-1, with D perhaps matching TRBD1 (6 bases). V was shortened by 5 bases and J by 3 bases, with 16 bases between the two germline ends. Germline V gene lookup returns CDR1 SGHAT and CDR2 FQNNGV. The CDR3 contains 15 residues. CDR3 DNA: TGTGCCAGCAGCCAGAGACAGGTTAGGGACACTGAAGCTTTCTTT. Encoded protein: CASSQRQVRDTEAFF.

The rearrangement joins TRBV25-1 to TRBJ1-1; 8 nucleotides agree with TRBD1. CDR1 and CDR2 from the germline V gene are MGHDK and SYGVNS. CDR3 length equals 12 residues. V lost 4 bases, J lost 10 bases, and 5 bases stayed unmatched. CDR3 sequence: CASSGTGQSAFF. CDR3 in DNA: TGTGCCAGCAGTGGGACAGGGCAGTCAGCTTTCTTT.

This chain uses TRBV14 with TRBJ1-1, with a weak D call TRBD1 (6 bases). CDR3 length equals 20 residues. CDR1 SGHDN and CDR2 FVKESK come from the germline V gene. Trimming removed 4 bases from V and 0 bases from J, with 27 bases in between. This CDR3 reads CASSRSTGDSSKLMNTEAFF. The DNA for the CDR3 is TGTGCCAGCAGCCGTTCGACAGGCGATTCCTCTAAATTAATGAACACTGAAGCTTTCTTT.

The CDR3 reads CASRASGGRWYGYTF. In DNA, the CDR3 is TGTGCCAGCAGGGCCTCCGGTGGCAGGTGGTATGGCTACACCTTC. This rearrangement joins TRBV6-6 to TRBJ1-2; D gene unclear. The CDR3 runs 15 residues. Deletions cut 6 bases from V and 5 bases from J, with 19 bases between. Germline V gene data show CDR1 as MNHNY and CDR2 as SVGAGI (reference sequence).

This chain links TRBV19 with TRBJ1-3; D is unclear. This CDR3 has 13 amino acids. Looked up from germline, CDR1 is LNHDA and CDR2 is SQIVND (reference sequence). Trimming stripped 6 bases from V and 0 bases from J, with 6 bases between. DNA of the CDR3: TGTGCCAGTAGACTTGACTCTGGAAACACCATATATTTT. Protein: CASRLDSGNTIYF.

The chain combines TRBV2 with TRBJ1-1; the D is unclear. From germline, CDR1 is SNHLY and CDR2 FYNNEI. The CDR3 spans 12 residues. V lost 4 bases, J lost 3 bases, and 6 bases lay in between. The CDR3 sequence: CASSARDTEAFF. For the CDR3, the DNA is TGTGCCAGCAGTGCGCGGGACACTGAAGCTTTCTTT.

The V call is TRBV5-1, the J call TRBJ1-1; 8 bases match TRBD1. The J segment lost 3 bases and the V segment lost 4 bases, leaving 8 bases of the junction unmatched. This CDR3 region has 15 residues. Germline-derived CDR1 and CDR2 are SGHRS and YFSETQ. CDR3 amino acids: CASSANRQGYTEAFF. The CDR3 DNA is TGCGCCAGCAGCGCCAACCGACAGGGGTACACTGAAGCTTTCTTT.

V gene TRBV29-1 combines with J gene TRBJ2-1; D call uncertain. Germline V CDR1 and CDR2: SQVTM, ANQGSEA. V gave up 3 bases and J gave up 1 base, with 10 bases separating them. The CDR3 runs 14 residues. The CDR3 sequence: CSVDPTRSYNEQFF. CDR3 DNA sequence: TGCAGCGTTGACCCTACCCGATCCTACAATGAGCAGTTCTTC.

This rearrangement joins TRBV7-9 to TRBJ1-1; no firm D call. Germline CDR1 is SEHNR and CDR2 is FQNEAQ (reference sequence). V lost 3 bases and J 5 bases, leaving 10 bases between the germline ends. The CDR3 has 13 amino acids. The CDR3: CASSFGGWTEAFF. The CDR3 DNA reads TGTGCCAGCAGCTTCGGAGGTTGGACTGAAGCTTTCTTT.

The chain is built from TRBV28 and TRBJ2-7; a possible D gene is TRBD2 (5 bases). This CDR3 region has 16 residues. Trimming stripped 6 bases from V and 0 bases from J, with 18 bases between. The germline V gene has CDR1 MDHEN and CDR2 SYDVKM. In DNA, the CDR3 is TGTGCCAGCAGGCTCCGGGCGGGTGGGAGCTCCTACGAGCAGTACTTC. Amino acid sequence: CASRLRAGGSSYEQYF.

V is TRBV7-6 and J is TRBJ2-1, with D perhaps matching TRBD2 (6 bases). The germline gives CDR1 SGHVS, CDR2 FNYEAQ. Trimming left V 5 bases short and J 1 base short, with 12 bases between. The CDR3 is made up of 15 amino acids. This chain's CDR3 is CASSQAGASYNEQFF. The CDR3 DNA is TGTGCCAGCAGCCAAGCGGGCGCTTCCTACAATGAGCAGTTCTTC.

The CDR3 reads CASGLASGRVYEQYF. CDR3 sequence (DNA): TGTGCTAGTGGTTTGGCAAGCGGGAGGGTGTACGAGCAGTACTTC. The chain uses TRBV12-5 and TRBJ2-7; 10 nucleotides agree with TRBD2. The V gene's germline CDR1 is LGHNT and CDR2 FRNRAP. The CDR3 has 15 residues. The V and J ends lost 1 base and 4 bases, in that order; junction bases with no gene match: 4.

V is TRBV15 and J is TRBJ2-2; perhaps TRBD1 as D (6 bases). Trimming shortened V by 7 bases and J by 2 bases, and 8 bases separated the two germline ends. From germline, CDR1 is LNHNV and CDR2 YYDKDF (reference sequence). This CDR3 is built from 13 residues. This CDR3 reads CATKGHNTGELFF. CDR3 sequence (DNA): TGTGCCACCAAGGGACATAACACCGGGGAGCTGTTTTTT.

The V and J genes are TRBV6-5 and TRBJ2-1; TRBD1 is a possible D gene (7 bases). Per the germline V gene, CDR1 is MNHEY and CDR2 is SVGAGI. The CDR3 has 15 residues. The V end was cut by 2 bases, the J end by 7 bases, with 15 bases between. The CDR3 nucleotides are TGTGCCAGCAGTTACCGGAGGGGGCGACGGAATGAGCAGTTCTTC. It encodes CASSYRRGRRNEQFF.

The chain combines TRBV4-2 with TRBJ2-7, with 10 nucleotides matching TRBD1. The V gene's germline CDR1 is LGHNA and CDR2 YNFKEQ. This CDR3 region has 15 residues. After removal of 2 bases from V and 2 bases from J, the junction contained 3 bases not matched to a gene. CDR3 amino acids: CASSQLGQGPYEQYF. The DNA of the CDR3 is TGTGCCAGCAGCCAACTGGGACAGGGGCCCTACGAGCAGTACTTC.

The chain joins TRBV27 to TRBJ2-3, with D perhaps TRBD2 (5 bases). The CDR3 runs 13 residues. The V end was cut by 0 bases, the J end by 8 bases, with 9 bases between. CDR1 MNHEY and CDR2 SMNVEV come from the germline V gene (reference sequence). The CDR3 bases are TGTGCCAGCAGTTTATCAGGTGGAGGTACGCAGTATTTT. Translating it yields CASSLSGGGTQYF.

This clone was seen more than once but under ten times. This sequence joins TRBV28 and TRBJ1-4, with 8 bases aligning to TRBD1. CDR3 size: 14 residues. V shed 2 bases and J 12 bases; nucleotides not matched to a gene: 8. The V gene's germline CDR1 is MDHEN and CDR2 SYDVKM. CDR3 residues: CASSLEGQGRELFF. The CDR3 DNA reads TGTGCCAGCAGTTTAGAAGGACAGGGTAGGGAACTGTTTTTT. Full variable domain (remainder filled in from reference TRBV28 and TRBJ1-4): DVKVTQSSRYLVKRTGEKVFLECVQDMDHENMFWYRQDPGLGLRLIYFSYDVKMKEKGDIPEGYSVSREKKERFSLILESASTNQTSMYLCASSLEGQGRELFFGSGTQLSVL.

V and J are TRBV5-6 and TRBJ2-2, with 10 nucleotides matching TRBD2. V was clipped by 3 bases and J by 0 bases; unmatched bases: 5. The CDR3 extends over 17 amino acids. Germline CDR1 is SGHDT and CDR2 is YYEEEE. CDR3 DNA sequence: TGTGCCAGCAGCTGCGGACTAGCGGACACGAACACCGGGGAGCTGTTTTTT. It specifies CASSCGLADTNTGELFF.

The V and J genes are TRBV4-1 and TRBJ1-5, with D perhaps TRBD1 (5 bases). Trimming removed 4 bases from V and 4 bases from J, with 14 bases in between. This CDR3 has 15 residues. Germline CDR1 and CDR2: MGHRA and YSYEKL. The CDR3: CASSPDWGGNQPQHF. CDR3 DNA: TGCGCCAGCAGCCCGGACTGGGGGGGGAATCAGCCCCAGCATTTT.

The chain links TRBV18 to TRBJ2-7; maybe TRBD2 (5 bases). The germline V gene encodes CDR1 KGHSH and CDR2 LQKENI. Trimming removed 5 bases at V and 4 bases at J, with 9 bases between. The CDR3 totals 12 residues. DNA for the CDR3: TGTGCCAGCTCAGGGAGTAGGTACGAGCAGTACTTC. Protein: CASSGSRYEQYF.

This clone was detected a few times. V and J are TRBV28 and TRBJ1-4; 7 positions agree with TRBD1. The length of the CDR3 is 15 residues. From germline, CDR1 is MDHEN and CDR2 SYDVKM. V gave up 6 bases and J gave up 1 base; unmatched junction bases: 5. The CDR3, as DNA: TGTGCCAGCAGCAGACGGACAGGAACTAATGAAAAACTGTTTTTT. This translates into CASSRRTGTNEKLFF.

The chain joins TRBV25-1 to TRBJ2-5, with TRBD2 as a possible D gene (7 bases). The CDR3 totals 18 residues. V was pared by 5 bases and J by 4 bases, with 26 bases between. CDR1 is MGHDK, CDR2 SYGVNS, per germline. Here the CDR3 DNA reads TGTGCCAGCAGTCGAGGGGGGGGATACGGCCCTTGGCGAGAGACCCAGTACTTC. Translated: CASSRGGGYGPWRETQYF.

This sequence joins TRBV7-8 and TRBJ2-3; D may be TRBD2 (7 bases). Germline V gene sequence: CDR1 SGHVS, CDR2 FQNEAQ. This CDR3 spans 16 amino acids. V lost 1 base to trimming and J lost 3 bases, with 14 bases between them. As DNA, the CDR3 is TGTGCCAGCAGCTTAGTTGGGGGGGCTTTGACAGATACGCAGTATTTT. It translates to CASSLVGGALTDTQYF.